What follows is one TCR beta chain and its context. Which antigen it targets is not known. The input lacks base qualities; no much larger clone sits a single base away. These data originate in a study of shared clonotypes between healthy human individuals (dated by TCRdb to 2019 to 2021). Regarding the complete study: A couple of women and a few men aged 18 to 49 years were included in the cohort. For each donor, three plates each were used for CD4 naive and CD4 memory, two plates were used for CD8 naive, and one plate was used for CD8 memory. The study deeply sequenced blood TCR repertoires of about 5 healthy adults to estimate repertoire size and the extent of clonotype sharing between individuals. To increase sequencing depth and limit assay-specific biases, TCR repertoire library preparation and sequencing were carried out by different laboratories using diverse techniques. Leukapheresis yielded between about 0.8 and 8.9 billion PBMCs per donor. The paper's findings and limits, for the study overall: Incomplete sequencing was indicated by rarefaction of sorted-subset datasets, despite the large sequencing depth. Pairwise subsampling led to the expectation that sequencing depth would affect the degree of clonotype sharing among donors. The genetic and exposure-history diversity represented was limited by the small number of donors. Clonotypes shared by all four sorted-subset donors showed higher generation probabilities than non-shared clonotypes. Naive subsets generally had larger estimated clonotype richness than memory subsets. Sampling was limited to blood, and TCR repertoires in tissue likely differ from TCR repertoires in blood. Around 5.4% of naive CD4, around 3.6% of naive CD8, about 2.5% of memory CD4, and over 0.35% of memory CD8 clonotypes were shared across several donors.

Using the deep immunoSEQ assay, multiplex PCR amplified TCR CDR3 regions from genomic DNA. Genomic DNA extracted from each cell subset was distributed evenly over all wells of several immunoSEQ 96-well plates, and each plate served as one replicate. For sorted subsets, roughly 200 ng of genomic DNA, equivalent to tens of thousands of T cell genomes, went into each replicate PCR. Purified libraries were quantified with a Qubit 3.0 fluorometer, sized on a Bioanalyzer 2100, and re-quantified with the KAPA Library Quantification kit. Each immunoSEQ 96-well plate was sequenced on its own single-read 150-cycle Illumina NextSeq 550 flow cell. The paper's data handling went like this. Because the immunoSEQ output included only junctional sequences and no quality scores, the filtering could not be the same as the filtering used for full-length reads. Sequences were annotated with PyIR, a Python wrapper for IgBLAST v1.9, using IMGT germline references to assign V/J genes and CDR3. Reads with weak V/J assignments (E-value above 1e-6), missing CDR3, stop codons, out-of-frame junctions, or ambiguous translated residues were removed. V3J clonotypes were defined by identical inferred V gene, J gene, and CDR3 amino acid sequence. Percentage overlap between repertoires was calculated by dividing the number of shared unique clonotypes by the size of the smaller repertoire. RTK rarefaction, the Chao1 estimator, and Recon v2.1 estimates of unobserved clonotypes were used to assess repertoire richness. Generation probabilities were computed with OLGA for all TCRbeta clonotypes obtained by the gDNA method from a handful of donors. This immuneACCESS table, as held by TCRdb, lists in-frame sequences with V and J called but not all clones. Of the missing ones, under half trace to an unresolved V gene in checked studies; the others have no known cause. V and J calls and clone size are as listed in that table; D and trimming were resolved from the DNA. Here the sample has roughly 2.2 million clones; 85% to 95% occur a single time. Of the sample, about 0.37% falls within the top ten clones.

Healthy HIV-negative adults with no recently reported acute infections or vaccinations were included as donors. Every donor was a Caucasian adult residing in Nashville, Tennessee, USA. CD4+ T cells were enriched by magnetic negative selection, after which naive cells were positively selected on CD45RA and the negative fraction was taken as the memory subset. After blood collection by leukapheresis, PBMCs were isolated using Ficoll-Histopaque density gradient centrifugation and then cryopreserved in the vapor phase of liquid nitrogen. Analytical flow cytometry was used to check the purity and quantity of each magnetically sorted T cell population. Genomic DNA was isolated from each sorted fraction and quantified by UV absorbance on a Nanodrop 2000c. CDR1 and CDR2 are drawn from the germline V gene: SGHAT, FQNNGV. Inclusive of the bounding cysteine and phenylalanine, the CDR3 is 15 residues long. The retained sequence is limited to the CDR3, 45 bases, with the frame set at the first base. Trimmed from V: 5 bases; trimmed from J: 0 bases; junction bases lacking a gene match: 7.

The receptor chain draws on TRBV11-2 and TRBJ2-7, with 7 junctional bases fitting TRBD1. Material: naive CD4+ T cells from PBMCs. Read against the paper, the sample's cell subset or site label means: CD45RA+ positively selected. This TCR came from a man in his late teens or twenties in good health. Some clones in this sample may be carry-over from other donors' samples. The nucleotide sequence is given as TGTGCCAGCAGCGAGGGACAGTGGAGCTCCTACGAGCAGTACTTC. Its amino acids are CASSEGQWSSYEQYF.